This T cell receptor (beta chain) is from a study of shared clonotypes between healthy human individuals. The ends were cut back, 1 base at V and 0 bases at J, with 10 bases in the middle. CDR1 SGHAT and CDR2 FQNNGV come from the germline V gene. The CDR3 sequence is 16 residues long. TCRdb keeps only in-frame clones here, not all; method: immunoSEQ multiplex PCR. The sample consists of around 1,000,000 clones, roughly 80% of them appearing once. The clonotype originates from a man younger than 35 in good health. Some clones in this sample may be carry-over from other donors' samples. This sequence joins TRBV11-2 and TRBJ2-4; TRBD1 is a possible D gene (5 bases). Sequencing was carried out using memory CD4+ T cells from PBMCs. Specified subset: CD45RA-negative fraction. The CDR3 region has the DNA TGTGCCAGCAGCTTAGGGGCAGGGCTAGCCAAAAACATTCAGTACTTC. This gives the protein CASSLGAGLAKNIQYF.